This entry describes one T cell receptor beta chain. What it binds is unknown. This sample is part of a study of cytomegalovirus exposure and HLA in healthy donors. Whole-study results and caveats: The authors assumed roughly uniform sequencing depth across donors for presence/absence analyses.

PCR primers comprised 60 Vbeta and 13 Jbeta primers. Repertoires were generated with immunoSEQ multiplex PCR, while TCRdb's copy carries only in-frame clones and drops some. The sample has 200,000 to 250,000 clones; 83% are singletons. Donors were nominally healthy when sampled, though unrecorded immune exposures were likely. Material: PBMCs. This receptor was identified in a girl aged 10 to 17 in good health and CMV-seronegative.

CDR3 protein: CASSRGAQANVLTF. CDR3 in DNA: TGTGCCAGCAGTCGGGGGGCTCAAGCCAACGTCCTGACTTTC. The rearrangement uses TRBV9 and TRBJ2-6, with D perhaps matching TRBD2 (7 bases). V was shortened by 5 bases and J by 7 bases, with 13 bases between the two germline ends. The CDR3 loop spans 14 amino acids. Germline CDR1 is SGDLS and CDR2 is YYNGEE. Based on the CDR3 plus reference TRBV9 and TRBJ2-6, the full variable domain is DSGVTQTPKHLITATGQRVTLRCSPRSGDLSVYWYQQSLDQGLQFLIQYYNGEERAKGNILERFSAQQFPDLHSELNLSSLELGDSALYFCASSRGAQANVLTFGAGSRLTVL.